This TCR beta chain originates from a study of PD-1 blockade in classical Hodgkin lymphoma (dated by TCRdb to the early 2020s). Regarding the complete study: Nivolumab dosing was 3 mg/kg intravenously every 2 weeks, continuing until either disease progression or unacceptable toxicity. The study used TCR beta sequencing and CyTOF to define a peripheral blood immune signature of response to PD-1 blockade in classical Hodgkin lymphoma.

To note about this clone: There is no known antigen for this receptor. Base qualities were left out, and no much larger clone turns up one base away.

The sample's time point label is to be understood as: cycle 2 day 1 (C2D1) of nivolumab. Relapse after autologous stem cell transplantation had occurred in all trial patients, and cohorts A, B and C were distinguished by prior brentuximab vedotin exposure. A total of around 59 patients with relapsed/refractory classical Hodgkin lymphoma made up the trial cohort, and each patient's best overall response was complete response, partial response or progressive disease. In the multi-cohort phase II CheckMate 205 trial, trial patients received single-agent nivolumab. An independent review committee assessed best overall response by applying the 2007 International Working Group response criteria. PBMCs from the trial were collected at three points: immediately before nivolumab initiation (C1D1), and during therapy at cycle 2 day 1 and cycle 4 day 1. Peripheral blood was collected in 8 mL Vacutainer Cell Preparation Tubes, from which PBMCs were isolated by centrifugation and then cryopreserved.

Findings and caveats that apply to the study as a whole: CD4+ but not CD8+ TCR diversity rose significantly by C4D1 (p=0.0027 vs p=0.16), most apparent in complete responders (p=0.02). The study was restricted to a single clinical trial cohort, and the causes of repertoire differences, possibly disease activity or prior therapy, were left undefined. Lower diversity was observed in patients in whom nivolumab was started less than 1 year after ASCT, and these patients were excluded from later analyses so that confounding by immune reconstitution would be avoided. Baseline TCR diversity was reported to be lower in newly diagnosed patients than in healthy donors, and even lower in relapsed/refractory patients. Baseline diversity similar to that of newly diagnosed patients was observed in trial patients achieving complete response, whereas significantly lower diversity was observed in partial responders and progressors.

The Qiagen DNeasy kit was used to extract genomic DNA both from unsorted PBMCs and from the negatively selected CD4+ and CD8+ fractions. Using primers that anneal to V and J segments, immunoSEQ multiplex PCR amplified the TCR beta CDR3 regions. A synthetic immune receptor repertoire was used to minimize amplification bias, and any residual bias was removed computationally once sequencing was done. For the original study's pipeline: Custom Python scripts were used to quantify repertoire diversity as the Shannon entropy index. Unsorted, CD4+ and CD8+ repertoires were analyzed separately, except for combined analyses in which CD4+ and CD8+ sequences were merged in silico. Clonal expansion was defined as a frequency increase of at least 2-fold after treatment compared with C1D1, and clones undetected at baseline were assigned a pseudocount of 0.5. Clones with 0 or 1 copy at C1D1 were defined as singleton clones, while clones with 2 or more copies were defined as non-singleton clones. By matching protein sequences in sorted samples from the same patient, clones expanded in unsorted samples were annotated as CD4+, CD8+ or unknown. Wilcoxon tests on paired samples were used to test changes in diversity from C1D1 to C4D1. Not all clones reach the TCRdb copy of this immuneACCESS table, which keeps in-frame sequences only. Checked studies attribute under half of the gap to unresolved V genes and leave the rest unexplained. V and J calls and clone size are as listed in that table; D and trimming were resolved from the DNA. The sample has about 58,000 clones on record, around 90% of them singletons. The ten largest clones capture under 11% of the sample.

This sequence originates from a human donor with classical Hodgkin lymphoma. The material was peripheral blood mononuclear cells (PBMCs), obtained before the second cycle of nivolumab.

The DNA sequence is as follows: TGTGCCAGCAGTCTCGGGACTAGCGGGGGGGGAGATACGCAGTATTTT. This yields the protein CASSLGTSGGGDTQYF. The rearrangement joined TRBV27 to TRBJ2-3, with 16 middle bases fitting TRBD2. The CDR3 spans 16 residues, from the cysteine through the phenylalanine. Kept here is only the CDR3 DNA, which spans 48 bases and is read in frame from base 1. Relative to germline, V is missing 5 bases and J is missing 5 bases, with 4 bases of the junction outside any gene match. The germline V gene (reference sequence) provides CDR1 MNHEY and CDR2 SMNVEV.